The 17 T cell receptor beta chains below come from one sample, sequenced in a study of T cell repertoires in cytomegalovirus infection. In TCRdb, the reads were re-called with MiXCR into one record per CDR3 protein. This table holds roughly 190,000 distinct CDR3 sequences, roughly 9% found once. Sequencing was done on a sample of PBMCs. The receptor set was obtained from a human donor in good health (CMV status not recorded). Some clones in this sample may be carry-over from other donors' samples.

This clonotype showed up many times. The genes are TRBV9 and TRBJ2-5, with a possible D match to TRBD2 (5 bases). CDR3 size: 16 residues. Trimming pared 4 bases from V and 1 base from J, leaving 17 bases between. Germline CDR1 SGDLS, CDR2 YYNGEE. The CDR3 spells CASSPRWSGSQETQYF. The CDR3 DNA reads TGTGCCAGCAGCCCCCGGTGGAGCGGATCCCAAGAGACCCAGTACTTC.

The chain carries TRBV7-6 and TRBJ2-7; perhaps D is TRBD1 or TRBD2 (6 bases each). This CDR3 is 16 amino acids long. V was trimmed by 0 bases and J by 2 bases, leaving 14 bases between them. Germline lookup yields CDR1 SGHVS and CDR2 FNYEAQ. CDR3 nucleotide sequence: TGTGCCAGCAGCTTAGCGTGGGGGGCGGACACCTACGAGCAGTACTTC. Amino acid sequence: CASSLAWGADTYEQYF.

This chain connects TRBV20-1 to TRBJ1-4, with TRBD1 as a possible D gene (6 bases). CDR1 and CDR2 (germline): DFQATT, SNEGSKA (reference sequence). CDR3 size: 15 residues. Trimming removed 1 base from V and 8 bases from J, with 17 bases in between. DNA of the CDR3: TGCAGTGCTAGAGTAGGGGTCAGGGGCGGCGAAAAACTGTTTTTT. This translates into CSARVGVRGGEKLFF.

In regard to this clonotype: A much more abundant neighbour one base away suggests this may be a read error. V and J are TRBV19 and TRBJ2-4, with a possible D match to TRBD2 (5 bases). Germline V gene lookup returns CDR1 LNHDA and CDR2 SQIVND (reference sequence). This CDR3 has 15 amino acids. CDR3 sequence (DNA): TGTGCCAGTAGTCGGGGATCGGTAGCCAAAAACATTGAGTACTTC. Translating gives CASSRGSVAKNIEYF.

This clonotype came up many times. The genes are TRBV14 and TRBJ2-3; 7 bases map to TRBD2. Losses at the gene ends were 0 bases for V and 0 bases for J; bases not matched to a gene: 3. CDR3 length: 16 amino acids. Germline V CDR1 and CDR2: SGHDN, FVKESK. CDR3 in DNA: TGTGCCAGCAGCCAAGATTTACTAGCGAGCACAGATACGCAGTATTTT. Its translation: CASSQDLLASTDTQYF.

This CDR3 is CASSNVFQETQYF. As DNA, the CDR3 is TGTGCCAGTAGTAATGTATTCCAAGAGACCCAGTACTTC. The chain combines TRBV19 with TRBJ2-5, with D unclear. This CDR3 is 13 amino acids long. Germline V gives CDR1 LNHDA, CDR2 SQIVND (reference sequence). V gave up 4 bases and J gave up 1 base, with 7 bases separating them.

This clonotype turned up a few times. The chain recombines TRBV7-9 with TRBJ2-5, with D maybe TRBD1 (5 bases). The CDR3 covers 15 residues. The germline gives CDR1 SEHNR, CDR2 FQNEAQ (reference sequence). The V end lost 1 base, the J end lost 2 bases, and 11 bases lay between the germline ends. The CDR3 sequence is CASSLGLTAQETQYF. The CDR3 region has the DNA TGTGCCAGCAGCTTAGGTCTGACAGCACAAGAGACCCAGTACTTC. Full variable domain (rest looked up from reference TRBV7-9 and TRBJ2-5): DTGVSQNPRHKITKRGQNVTFRCDPISEHNRLYWYRQTLGQGPEFLTYFQNEAQLEKSRLLSDRFSAERPKGSFSTLEIQRTEQGDSAMYLCASSLGLTAQETQYFGPGTRLLVL.

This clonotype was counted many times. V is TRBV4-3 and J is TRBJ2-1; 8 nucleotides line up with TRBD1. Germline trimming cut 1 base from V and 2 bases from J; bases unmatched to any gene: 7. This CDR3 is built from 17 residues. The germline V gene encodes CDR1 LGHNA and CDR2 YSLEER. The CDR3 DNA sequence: TGCGCCAGCAGCCAAGCTCCGCAGACAGGGGCCTACAATGAGCAGTTCTTC. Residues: CASSQAPQTGAYNEQFF.

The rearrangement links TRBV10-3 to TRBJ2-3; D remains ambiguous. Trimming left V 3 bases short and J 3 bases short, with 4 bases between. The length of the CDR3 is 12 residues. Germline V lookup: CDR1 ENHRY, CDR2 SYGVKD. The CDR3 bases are TGTGCCATCAGTGACGAAACAGATACGCAGTATTTT. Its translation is CAISDETDTQYF.

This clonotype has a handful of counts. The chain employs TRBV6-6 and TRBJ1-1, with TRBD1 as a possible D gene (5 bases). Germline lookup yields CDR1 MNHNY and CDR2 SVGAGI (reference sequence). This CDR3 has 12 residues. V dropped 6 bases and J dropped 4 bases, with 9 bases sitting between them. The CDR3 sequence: CASSQQATEAFF. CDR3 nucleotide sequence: TGTGCCAGCAGCCAACAGGCCACTGAAGCTTTCTTT.

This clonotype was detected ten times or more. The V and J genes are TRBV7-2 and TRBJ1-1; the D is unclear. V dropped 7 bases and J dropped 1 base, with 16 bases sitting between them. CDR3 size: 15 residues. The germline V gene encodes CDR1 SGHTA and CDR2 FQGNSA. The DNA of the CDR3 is TGTGCCAGCAAATTAGTAGGCGGGTCGAACACTGAAGCTTTCTTT. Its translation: CASKLVGGSNTEAFF.

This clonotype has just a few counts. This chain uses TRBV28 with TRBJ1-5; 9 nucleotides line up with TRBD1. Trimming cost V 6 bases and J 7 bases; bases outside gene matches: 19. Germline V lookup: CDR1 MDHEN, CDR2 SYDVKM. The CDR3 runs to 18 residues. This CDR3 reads CASSTRIGEGQGWQPQHF. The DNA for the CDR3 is TGTGCCAGCAGCACGCGAATCGGAGAGGGACAGGGTTGGCAGCCCCAGCATTTT.

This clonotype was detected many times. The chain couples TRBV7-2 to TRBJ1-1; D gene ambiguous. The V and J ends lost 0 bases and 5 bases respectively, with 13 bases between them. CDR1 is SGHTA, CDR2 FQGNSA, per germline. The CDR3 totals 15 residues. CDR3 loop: CASSLAVGLGTEAFF. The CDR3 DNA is TGTGCCAGCAGCTTAGCGGTAGGACTAGGTACTGAAGCTTTCTTT.

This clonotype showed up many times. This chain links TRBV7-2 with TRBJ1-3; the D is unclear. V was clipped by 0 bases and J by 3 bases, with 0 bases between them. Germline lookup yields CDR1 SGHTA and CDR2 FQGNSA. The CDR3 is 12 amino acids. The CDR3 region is CASSLAGNTIYF. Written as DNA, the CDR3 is TGTGCCAGCAGCTTAGCTGGAAACACCATATATTTT.

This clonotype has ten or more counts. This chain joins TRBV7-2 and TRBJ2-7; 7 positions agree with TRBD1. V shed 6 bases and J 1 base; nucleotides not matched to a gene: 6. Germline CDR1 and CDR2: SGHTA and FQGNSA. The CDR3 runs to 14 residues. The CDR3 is CASSHRGPSYEQYF. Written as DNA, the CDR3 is TGTGCCAGCAGTCACAGGGGTCCGTCCTACGAGCAGTACTTC.

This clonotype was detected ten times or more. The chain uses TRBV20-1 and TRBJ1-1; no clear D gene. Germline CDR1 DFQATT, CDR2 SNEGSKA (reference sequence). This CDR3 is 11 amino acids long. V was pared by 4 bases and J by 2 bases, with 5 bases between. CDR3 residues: CSAMANTEAFF. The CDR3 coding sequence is TGCAGTGCTATGGCCAACACTGAAGCTTTCTTT.

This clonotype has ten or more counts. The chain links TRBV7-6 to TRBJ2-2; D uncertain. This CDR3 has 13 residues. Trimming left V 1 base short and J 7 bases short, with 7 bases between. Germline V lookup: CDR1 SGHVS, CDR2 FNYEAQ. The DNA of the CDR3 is TGTGCCAGCAGCTTAGGACAACACGGGGAGCTGTTTTTT. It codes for CASSLGQHGELFF. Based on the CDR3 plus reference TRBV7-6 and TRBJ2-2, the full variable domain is GAGVSQSPRYKVTKRGQDVALRCDPISGHVSLYWYRQALGQGPEFLTYFNYEAQQDKSGLPNDRFSAERPEGSISTLTIQRTEQRDSAMYRCASSLGQHGELFFGEGSRLTVL.